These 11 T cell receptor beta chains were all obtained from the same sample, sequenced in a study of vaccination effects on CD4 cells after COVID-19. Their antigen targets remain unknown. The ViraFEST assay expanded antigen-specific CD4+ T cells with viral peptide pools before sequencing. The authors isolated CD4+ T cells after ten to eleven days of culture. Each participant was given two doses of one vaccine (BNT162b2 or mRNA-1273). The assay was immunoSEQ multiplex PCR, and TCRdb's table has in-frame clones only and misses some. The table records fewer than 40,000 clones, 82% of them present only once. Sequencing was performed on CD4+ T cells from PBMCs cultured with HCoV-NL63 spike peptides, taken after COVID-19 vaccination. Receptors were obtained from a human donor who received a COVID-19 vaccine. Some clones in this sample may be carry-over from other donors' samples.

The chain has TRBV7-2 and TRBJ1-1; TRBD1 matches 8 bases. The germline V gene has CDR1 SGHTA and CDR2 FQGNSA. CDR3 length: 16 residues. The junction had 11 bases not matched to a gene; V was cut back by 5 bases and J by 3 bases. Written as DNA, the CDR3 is TGTGCCAGCAGCCCAATTCCTGGGACAGGAGACACTGAAGCTTTCTTT. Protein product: CASSPIPGTGDTEAFF.

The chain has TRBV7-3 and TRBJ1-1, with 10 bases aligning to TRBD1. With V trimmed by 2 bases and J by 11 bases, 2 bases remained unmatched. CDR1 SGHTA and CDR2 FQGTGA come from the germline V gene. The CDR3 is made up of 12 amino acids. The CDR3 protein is CASSLGTGEAFF. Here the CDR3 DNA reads TGTGCCAGCAGCTTAGGGACAGGGGAGGCTTTCTTT.

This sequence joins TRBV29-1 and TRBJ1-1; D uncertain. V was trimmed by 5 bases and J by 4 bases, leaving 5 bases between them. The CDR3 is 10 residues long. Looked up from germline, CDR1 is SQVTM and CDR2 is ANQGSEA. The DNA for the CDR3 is TGCAGCGTTTACGGCACTGAAGCTTTCTTT. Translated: CSVYGTEAFF.

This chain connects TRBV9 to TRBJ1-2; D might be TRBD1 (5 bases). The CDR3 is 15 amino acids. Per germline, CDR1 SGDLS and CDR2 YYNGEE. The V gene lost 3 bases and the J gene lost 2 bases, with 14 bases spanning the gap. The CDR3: CASSARSGTNYGYTF. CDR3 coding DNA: TGTGCCAGCAGCGCTAGATCCGGGACCAACTATGGCTACACCTTC.

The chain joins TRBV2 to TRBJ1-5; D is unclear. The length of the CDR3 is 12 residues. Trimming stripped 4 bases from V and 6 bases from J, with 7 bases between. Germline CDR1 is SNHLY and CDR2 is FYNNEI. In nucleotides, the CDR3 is TGTGCCAGCAGTGCCATAGGTCAGCCCCAGCATTTT. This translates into CASSAIGQPQHF.

The CDR3 sequence is CASSWGGVQFF. CDR3 bases: TGTGCCAGCAGTTGGGGGGGCGTGCAGTTCTTC. The chain recombines TRBV6-5 with TRBJ2-1; tentative D call: TRBD2 (7 bases). V was cut by 4 bases and J by 12 bases, with 10 bases left in between. The CDR3 has 11 residues. Germline V gives CDR1 MNHEY, CDR2 SVGAGI.

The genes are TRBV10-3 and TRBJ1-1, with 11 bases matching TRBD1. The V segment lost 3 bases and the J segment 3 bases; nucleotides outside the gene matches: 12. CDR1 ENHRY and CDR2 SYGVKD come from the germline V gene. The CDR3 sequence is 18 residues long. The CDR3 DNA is TGTGCCATCAGTGATCTTTCCGGGACAGGGGGGTATTACACTGAAGCTTTCTTT. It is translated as CAISDLSGTGGYYTEAFF.

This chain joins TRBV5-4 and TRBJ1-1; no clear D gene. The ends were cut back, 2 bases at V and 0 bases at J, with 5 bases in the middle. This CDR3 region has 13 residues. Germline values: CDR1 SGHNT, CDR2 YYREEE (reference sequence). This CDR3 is CASSFDLNTEAFF. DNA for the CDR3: TGTGCCAGCAGCTTCGACCTGAACACTGAAGCTTTCTTT.

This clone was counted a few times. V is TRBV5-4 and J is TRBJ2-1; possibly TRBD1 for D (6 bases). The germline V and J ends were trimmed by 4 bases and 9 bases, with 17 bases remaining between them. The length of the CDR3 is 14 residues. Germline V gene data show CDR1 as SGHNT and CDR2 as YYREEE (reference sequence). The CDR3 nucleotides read TGTGCCAGCAGCACCCGGGACACCCTAGGTGAGCAGTTCTTC. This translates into CASSTRDTLGEQFF.

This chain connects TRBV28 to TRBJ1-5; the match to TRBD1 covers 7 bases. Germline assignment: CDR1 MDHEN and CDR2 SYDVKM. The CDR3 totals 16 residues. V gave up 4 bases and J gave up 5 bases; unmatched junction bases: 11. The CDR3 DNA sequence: TGTGCCAGCAGTTCGTTGTACAGGGGCCGGGATCAGCCCCAGCATTTT. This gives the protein CASSSLYRGRDQPQHF. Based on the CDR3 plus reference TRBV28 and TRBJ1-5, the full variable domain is DVKVTQSSRYLVKRTGEKVFLECVQDMDHENMFWYRQDPGLGLRLIYFSYDVKMKEKGDIPEGYSVSREKKERFSLILESASTNQTSMYLCASSSLYRGRDQPQHFGDGTRLSIL.

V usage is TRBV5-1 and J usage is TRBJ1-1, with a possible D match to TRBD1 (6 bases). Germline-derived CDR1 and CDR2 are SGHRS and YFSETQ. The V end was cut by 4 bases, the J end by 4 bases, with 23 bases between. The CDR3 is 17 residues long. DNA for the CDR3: TGCGCCAGCAGCGACGCCCCCTCAAGGGGGGGGAGCACTGAAGCTTTCTTT. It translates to CASSDAPSRGGSTEAFF.